This T cell receptor beta chain was sequenced in a study of blood T cell repertoires in COVID-19. TCRdb's copy holds only in-frame clones and misses some; the assay was immunoSEQ multiplex PCR. The table lists 300,000 to 400,000 clones, more than 75% of them singletons. V gave up 3 bases and J gave up 4 bases, with 13 bases separating them. CDR1 is SGHDT and CDR2 is YYEEEE in the germline V gene. This CDR3 region has 15 residues. The sequence derives from a human donor in a cohort sampled during active COVID-19. Sequences were obtained from peripheral blood. The genes are TRBV5-6 and TRBJ1-4, with D maybe TRBD1 (6 bases). For the CDR3, the DNA is TGTGCCAGCAGCTCGGGGACACTAGATAATGAAAAACTGTTTTTT. Translated: CASSSGTLDNEKLFF.